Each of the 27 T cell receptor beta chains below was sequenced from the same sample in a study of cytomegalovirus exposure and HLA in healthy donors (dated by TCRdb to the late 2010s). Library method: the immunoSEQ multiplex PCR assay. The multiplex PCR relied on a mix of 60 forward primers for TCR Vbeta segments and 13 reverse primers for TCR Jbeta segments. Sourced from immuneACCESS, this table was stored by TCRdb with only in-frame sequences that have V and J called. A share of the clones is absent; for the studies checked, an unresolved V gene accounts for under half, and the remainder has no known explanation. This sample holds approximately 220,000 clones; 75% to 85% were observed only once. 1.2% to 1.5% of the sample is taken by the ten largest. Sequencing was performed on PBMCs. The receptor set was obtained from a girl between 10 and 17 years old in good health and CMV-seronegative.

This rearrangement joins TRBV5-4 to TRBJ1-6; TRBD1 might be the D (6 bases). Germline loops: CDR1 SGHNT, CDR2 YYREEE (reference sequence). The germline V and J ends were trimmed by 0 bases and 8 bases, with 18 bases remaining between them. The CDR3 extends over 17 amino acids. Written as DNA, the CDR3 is TGTGCCAGCAGCTTGGTAAACACGAGGGGGAGGGATTCACCCCTCCACTTT. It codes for CASSLVNTRGRDSPLHF.

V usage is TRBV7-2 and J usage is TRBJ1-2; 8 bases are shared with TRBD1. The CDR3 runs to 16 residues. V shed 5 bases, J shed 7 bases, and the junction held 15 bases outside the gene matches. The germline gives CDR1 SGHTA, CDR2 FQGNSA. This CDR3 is CASSLFSADRGGGYTF. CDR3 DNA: TGTGCCAGCAGCCTCTTTTCAGCCGACAGGGGTGGTGGCTACACCTTC.

CDR3 amino acids: CASSRGPRDISLNTEAFF. The DNA for the CDR3 is TGTGCCAGCAGCAGGGGACCAAGGGACATTAGTCTGAACACTGAAGCTTTCTTT. The chain has TRBV28 and TRBJ1-1, with D possibly TRBD1 on 6 matching bases. Trimming left V 6 bases short and J 0 bases short, with 23 bases between. Germline CDR1 is MDHEN and CDR2 is SYDVKM. The CDR3 contains 18 residues.

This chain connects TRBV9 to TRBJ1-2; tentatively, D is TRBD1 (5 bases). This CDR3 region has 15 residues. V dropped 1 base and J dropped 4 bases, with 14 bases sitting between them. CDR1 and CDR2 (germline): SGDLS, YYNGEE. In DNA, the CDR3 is TGTGCCAGCAGCGTAAGGGCGGGGGGGGGCTATGGCTACACCTTC. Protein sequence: CASSVRAGGGYGYTF.

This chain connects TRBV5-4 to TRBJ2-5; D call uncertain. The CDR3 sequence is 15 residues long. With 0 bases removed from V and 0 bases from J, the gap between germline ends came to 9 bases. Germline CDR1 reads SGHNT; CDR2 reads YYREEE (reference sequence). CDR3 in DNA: TGTGCCAGCAGCTTGGGGCTGGGCCACCAAGAGACCCAGTACTTC. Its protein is CASSLGLGHQETQYF.

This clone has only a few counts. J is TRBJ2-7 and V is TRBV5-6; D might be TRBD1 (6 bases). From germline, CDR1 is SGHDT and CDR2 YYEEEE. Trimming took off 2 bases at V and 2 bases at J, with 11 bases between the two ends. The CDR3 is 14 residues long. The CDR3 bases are TGTGCCAGCAGCTTATGGCAGGGGCCCTACGAGCAGTACTTC. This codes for CASSLWQGPYEQYF.

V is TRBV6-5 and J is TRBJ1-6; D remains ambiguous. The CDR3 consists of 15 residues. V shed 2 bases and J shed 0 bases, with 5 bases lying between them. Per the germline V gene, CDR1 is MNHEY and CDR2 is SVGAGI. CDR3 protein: CASSYRSSYNSPLHF. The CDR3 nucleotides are TGTGCCAGCAGTTACAGGAGCTCCTATAATTCACCCCTCCACTTT.

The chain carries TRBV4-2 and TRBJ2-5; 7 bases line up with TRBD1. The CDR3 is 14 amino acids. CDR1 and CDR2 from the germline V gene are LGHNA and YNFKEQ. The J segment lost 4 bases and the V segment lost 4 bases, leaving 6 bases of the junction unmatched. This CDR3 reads CASSPWPGGETQYF. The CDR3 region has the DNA TGTGCCAGCAGCCCCTGGCCAGGGGGAGAGACCCAGTACTTC.

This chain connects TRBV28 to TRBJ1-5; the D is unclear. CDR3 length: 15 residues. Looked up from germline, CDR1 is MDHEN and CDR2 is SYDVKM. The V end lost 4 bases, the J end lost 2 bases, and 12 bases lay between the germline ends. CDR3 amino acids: CASSWRGIRNQPQHF. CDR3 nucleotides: TGTGCCAGCAGTTGGCGGGGTATCCGCAATCAGCCCCAGCATTTT.

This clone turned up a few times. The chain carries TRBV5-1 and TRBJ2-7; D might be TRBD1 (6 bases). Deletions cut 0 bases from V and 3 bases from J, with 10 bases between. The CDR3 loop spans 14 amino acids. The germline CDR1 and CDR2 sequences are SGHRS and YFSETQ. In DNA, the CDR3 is TGCGCCAGCAGCTTGGACCAGGGGCACTACGAGCAGTACTTC. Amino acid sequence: CASSLDQGHYEQYF.

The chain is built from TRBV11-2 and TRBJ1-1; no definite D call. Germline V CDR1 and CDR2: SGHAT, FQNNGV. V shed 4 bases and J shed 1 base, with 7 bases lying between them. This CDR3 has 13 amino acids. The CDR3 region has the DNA TGTGCCAGCAGCTACAACAGGAACACTGAAGCTTTCTTT. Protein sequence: CASSYNRNTEAFF. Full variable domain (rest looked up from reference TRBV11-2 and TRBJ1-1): EAGVAQSPRYKIIEKRQSVAFWCNPISGHATLYWYQQILGQGPKLLIQFQNNGVVDDSQLPKDRFSAERLKGVDSTLKIQPAKLEDSAVYLCASSYNRNTEAFFGQGTRLTVV.

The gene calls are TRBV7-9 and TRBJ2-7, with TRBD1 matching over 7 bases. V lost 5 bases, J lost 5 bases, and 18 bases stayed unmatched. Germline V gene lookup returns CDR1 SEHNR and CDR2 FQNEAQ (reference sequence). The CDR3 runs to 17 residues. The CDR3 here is CASSPGQSRGFDHEQYF. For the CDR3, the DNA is TGTGCCAGCAGCCCGGGACAGTCCCGGGGCTTCGACCACGAGCAGTACTTC. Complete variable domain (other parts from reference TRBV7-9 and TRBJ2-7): DTGVSQNPRHKITKRGQNVTFRCDPISEHNRLYWYRQTLGQGPEFLTYFQNEAQLEKSRLLSDRFSAERPKGSFSTLEIQRTEQGDSAMYLCASSPGQSRGFDHEQYFGPGTRLTVT.

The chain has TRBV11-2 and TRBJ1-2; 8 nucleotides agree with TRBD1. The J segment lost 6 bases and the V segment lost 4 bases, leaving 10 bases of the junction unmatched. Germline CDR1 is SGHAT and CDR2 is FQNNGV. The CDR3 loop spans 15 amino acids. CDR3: CASSSIVYRGNGYTF. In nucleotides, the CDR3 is TGTGCCAGCAGCTCCATTGTCTACAGGGGGAATGGCTACACCTTC.

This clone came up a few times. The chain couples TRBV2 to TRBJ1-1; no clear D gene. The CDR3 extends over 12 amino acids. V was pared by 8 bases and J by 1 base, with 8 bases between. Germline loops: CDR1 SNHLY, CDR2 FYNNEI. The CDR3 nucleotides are TGTGCCAGCGGGCTCCAGAACACTGAAGCTTTCTTT. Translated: CASGLQNTEAFF.

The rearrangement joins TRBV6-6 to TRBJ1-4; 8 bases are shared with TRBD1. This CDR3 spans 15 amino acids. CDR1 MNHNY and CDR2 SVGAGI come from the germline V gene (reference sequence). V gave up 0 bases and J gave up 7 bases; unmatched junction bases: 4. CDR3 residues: CASSYSTGVTEKLFF. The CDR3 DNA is TGTGCCAGCAGTTACTCGACAGGGGTCACTGAAAAACTGTTTTTT.

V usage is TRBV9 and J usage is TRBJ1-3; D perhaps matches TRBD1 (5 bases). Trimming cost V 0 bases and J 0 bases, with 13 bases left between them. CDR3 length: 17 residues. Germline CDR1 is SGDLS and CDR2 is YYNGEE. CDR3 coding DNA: TGTGCCAGCAGCGTAGGAACGGGGGGATTCTCTGGAAACACCATATATTTT. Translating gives CASSVGTGGFSGNTIYF.

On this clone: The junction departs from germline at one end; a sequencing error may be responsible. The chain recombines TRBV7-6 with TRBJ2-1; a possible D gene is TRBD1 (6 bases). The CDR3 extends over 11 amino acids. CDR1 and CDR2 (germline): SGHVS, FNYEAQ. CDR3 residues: CASSWDKEQFF. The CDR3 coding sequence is TGTGCCAGCAGCTGGGACAAGGAGCAGTTCTTC.

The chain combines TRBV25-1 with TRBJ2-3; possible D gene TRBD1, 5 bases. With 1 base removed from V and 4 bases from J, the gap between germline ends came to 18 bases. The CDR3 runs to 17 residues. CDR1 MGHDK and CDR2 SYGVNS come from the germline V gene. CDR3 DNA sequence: TGTGCCAGCAGTGAATCCCCAGGCAGGGTCAGAGCAGATACGCAGTATTTT. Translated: CASSESPGRVRADTQYF.

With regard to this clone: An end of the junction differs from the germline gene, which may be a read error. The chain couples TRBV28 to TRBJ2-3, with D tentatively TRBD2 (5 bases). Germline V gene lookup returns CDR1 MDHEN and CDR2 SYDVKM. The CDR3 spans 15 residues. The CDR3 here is CASSSITGITDMQYF. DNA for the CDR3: TGTGCCAGCAGTTCCATCACGGGGATCACAGATATGCAGTATTTT.

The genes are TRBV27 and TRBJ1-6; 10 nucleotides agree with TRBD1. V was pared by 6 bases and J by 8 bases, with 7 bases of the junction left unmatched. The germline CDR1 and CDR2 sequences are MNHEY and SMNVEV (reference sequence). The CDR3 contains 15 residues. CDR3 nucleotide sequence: TGTGCCAGCAGCCAACCGGGACAGGGGTATTCACCCCTCCACTTT. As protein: CASSQPGQGYSPLHF.

CDR3 region: CASTGTGTLLNYGYTF. CDR3 bases: TGTGCCAGCACCGGGACAGGGACATTACTTAACTATGGCTACACCTTC. The chain combines TRBV6-6 with TRBJ1-2; 9 bases are a match to TRBD1. Germline V CDR1 and CDR2: MNHNY, SVGAGI (reference sequence). The V gene end was trimmed by 7 bases and the J gene end by 1 base; junction bases not matched to a gene: 10. This CDR3 is built from 16 residues.

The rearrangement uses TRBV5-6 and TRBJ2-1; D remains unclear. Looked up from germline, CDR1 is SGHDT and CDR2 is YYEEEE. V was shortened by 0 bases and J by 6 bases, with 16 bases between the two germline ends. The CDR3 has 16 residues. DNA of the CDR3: TGTGCCAGCAGCTTGGAAGCGCGATTATGGGTCAATGAGCAGTTCTTC. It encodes CASSLEARLWVNEQFF.

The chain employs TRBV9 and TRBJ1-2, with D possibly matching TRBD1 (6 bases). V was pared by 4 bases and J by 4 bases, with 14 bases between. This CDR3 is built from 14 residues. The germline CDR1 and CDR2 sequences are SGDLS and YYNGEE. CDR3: CASSRGGDFYGYTF. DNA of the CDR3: TGTGCCAGCAGCAGGGGGGGCGATTTCTATGGCTACACCTTC.

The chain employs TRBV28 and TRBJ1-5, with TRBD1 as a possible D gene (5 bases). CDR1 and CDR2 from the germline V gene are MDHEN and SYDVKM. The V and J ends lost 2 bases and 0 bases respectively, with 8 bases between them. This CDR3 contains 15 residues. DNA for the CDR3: TGTGCCAGCAGTTTACGGGGACTTAGCAATCAGCCCCAGCATTTT. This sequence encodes CASSLRGLSNQPQHF.

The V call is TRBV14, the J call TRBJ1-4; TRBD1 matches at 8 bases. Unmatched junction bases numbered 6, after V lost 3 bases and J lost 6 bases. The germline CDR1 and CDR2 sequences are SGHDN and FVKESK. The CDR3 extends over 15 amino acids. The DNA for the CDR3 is TGTGCCAGCAGCCAGAGACAGGGGCACGATGAAAAACTGTTTTTT. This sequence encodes CASSQRQGHDEKLFF.

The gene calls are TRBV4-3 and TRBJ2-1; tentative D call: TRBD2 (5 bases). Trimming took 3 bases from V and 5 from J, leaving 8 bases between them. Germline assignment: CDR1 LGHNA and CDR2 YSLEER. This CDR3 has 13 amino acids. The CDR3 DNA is TGCGCCAGCAGCCACGGGGTTAACAATGAGCAGTTCTTC. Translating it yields CASSHGVNNEQFF.

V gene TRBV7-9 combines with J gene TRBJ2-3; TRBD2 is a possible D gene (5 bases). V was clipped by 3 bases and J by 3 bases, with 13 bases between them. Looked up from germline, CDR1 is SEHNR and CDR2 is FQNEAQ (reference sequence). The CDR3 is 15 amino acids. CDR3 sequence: CASSLSGILTDTQYF. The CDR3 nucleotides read TGTGCCAGCAGCTTGTCGGGGATACTTACAGATACGCAGTATTTT.